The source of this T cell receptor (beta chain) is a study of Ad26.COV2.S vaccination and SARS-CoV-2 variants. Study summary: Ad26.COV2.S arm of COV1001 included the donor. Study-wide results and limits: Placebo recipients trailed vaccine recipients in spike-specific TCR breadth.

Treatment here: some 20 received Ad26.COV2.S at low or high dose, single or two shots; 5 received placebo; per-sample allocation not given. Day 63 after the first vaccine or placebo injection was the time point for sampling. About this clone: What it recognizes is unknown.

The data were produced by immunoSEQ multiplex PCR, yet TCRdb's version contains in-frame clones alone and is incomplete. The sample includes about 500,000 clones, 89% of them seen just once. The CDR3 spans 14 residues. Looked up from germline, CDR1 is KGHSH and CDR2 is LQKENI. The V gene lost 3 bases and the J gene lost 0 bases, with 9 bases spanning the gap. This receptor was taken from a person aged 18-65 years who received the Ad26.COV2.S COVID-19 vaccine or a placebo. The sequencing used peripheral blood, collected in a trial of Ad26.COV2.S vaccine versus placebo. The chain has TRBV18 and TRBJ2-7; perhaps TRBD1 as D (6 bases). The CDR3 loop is CASSPDRTSYEQYF. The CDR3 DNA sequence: TGTGCCAGCTCACCCGACAGGACCTCCTACGAGCAGTACTTC.